This T cell receptor beta chain is from a study of blood T cell repertoires in COVID-19. About the research overall: There were acute and convalescent COVID-19 samples, and they came from the United States, Italy and Spain. PBMCs, B-cell-depleted T cells, or T cells provided the cDNA or gDNA that made up the material.

As processed by the authors: Amplification from reference gene primers served as the basis for estimated nucleated cell counts. The method was immunoSEQ multiplex PCR; TCRdb's version includes in-frame clones alone and lacks a portion of them. The V and J calls and clone size come from that table; D and trimming were worked out from the DNA. This sample yields around 63,000 clones, of which around four fifths are seen a single time; less than 6% belongs to the top ten. Germline V gene data show CDR1 as SQVTM and CDR2 as ANQGSEA. The CDR3 is made up of 12 amino acids. The V and J ends lost 6 bases and 6 bases respectively, with 14 bases between them.

The TCR was taken from a woman between 65 and 79 years old with acute or convalescent COVID-19. The rearrangement uses TRBV29-1 and TRBJ1-2, with D possibly TRBD1 on 6 matching bases. Sequencing was done on a sample of peripheral blood. Written as DNA, the CDR3 is TGCAGCGTCACCTGGGGGCGGGATGGCTACACCTTC. Its protein product is CSVTWGRDGYTF.